What follows are 26 T cell receptor beta chains derived from one specimen sequenced in a study of T cell responses to AZD1222 COVID-19 vaccine. Repertoires were generated with immunoSEQ multiplex PCR, while TCRdb's copy carries only in-frame clones and drops some. The sample holds about 60,000 clones; about 88% are singletons and the top ten take roughly 7.2%. Sequencing was performed on peripheral blood, taken 28 days after the second AZD1222 dose. The receptors originated from an adult who received the AZD1222 COVID-19 vaccine.

The rearrangement joins TRBV2 to TRBJ2-2; 7 bases map to TRBD1. The CDR3 extends over 15 amino acids. V gave up 6 bases and J gave up 0 bases; unmatched junction bases: 4. Germline assignment: CDR1 SNHLY and CDR2 FYNNEI. The CDR3 protein is CASRGDSPNTGELFF. The CDR3 DNA sequence: TGTGCCAGCAGGGGGGACAGCCCGAACACCGGGGAGCTGTTTTTT.

The genes are TRBV6-5 and TRBJ1-2; unclear D gene. V was trimmed by 2 bases and J by 7 bases, leaving 14 bases between them. Germline loops: CDR1 MNHEY, CDR2 SVGAGI. The CDR3 length is 14 residues. CDR3 residues: CASSYGVLRGGYTF. The CDR3 nucleotides read TGTGCCAGCAGTTACGGGGTCTTAAGAGGTGGCTACACCTTC.

The chain is built from TRBV11-1 and TRBJ2-5, with 7 positions matching TRBD1. The CDR3 contains 14 residues. V gave up 4 bases and J gave up 3 bases; unmatched junction bases: 5. CDR1 and CDR2 (germline): SGHAT, FQDESV (reference sequence). In DNA form, the CDR3 reads TGTGCCAGCAGCTCCTTACAGGGGAAAGAGACCCAGTACTTC. It is translated as CASSSLQGKETQYF. Complete variable domain (other parts from reference TRBV11-1 and TRBJ2-5): EAEVAQSPRYKITEKSQAVAFWCDPISGHATLYWYRQILGQGPELLVQFQDESVVDDSQLPKDRFSAERLKGVDSTLKIQPAELGDSAMYLCASSSLQGKETQYFGPGTRLLVL.

The J gene is TRBJ1-1, the V gene TRBV28; a possible D gene is TRBD1 (5 bases). Germline values: CDR1 MDHEN, CDR2 SYDVKM. This CDR3 contains 13 residues. V gave up 1 base and J gave up 3 bases, with 6 bases separating them. DNA for the CDR3: TGTGCCAGCAGTTTATCAGGGTACACTGAAGCTTTCTTT. It specifies CASSLSGYTEAFF. The full variable domain, completed using reference TRBV28 and TRBJ1-1, is DVKVTQSSRYLVKRTGEKVFLECVQDMDHENMFWYRQDPGLGLRLIYFSYDVKMKEKGDIPEGYSVSREKKERFSLILESASTNQTSMYLCASSLSGYTEAFFGQGTRLTVV.

The chain uses TRBV28 and TRBJ1-1; D is undetermined. Germline lookup yields CDR1 MDHEN and CDR2 SYDVKM. Trimming took off 7 bases at V and 5 bases at J, with 14 bases between the two ends. CDR3 length: 13 amino acids. The CDR3: CASIAISGTEAFF. DNA for the CDR3: TGTGCCAGCATAGCCATTTCTGGAACTGAAGCTTTCTTT. Using reference TRBV28 and TRBJ1-1 for the parts outside the CDR3, the full variable domain is DVKVTQSSRYLVKRTGEKVFLECVQDMDHENMFWYRQDPGLGLRLIYFSYDVKMKEKGDIPEGYSVSREKKERFSLILESASTNQTSMYLCASIAISGTEAFFGQGTRLTVV.

The gene calls are TRBV7-2 and TRBJ2-1, with unresolved D. This CDR3 is 14 amino acids long. Trimming pared 0 bases from V and 6 bases from J, leaving 9 bases between. CDR1 is SGHTA, CDR2 FQGNSA, per germline. CDR3 nucleotide sequence: TGTGCCAGCAGCTTAGCGTCGGCAACCAATGAGCAGTTCTTC. This codes for CASSLASATNEQFF.

The chain couples TRBV24-1 to TRBJ2-2, with TRBD2 matching over 15 bases. The CDR3 is 18 residues long. Germline V lookup: CDR1 KGHDR, CDR2 SFDVKD. Losses at the gene ends were 2 bases for V and 7 bases for J; bases not matched to a gene: 7. CDR3 nucleotide sequence: TGTGCCACCAGTGATTGGACTAGCGGGAGGGCGCTCGACGGGGAGCTGTTTTTT. Encoded protein: CATSDWTSGRALDGELFF.

The chain links TRBV28 to TRBJ2-7, with D possibly being TRBD2 (6 bases). Per germline, CDR1 MDHEN and CDR2 SYDVKM. V shed 4 bases and J shed 5 bases, with 12 bases lying between them. This CDR3 is 13 amino acids long. The CDR3, as DNA: TGTGCCAGCAGTTGGAGGGGCGAACACGAGCAGTACTTC. Protein sequence: CASSWRGEHEQYF.

The genes are TRBV19 and TRBJ2-5; D unclear. The V end was cut by 0 bases, the J end by 2 bases, with 4 bases between. Germline V lookup: CDR1 LNHDA, CDR2 SQIVND (reference sequence). This CDR3 comprises 13 residues. The CDR3 sequence is CASSIDGQETQYF. CDR3 nucleotide sequence: TGTGCCAGTAGTATAGACGGACAAGAGACCCAGTACTTC.

The chain recombines TRBV4-1 with TRBJ1-5, with D unclear. The CDR3 contains 15 residues. The germline gives CDR1 MGHRA, CDR2 YSYEKL. The V and J ends lost 4 bases and 0 bases respectively, with 10 bases between them. CDR3 sequence reads: CASSPGLHSNQPQHF. Here the CDR3 DNA reads TGCGCCAGCAGCCCTGGGTTACATAGCAATCAGCCCCAGCATTTT.

This chain uses TRBV5-1 with TRBJ2-7; no clear D. The CDR3 has 14 amino acids. Deletions cut 2 bases from V and 0 bases from J, with 9 bases between. Germline assignment: CDR1 SGHRS and CDR2 YFSETQ. The CDR3 region has the DNA TGCGCCAGCAGCTTACTGGACCTCTCCTACGAGCAGTACTTC. Encoded protein: CASSLLDLSYEQYF.

The rearrangement uses TRBV29-1 and TRBJ2-1; D is unclear. V was shortened by 4 bases and J by 2 bases, with 0 bases between the two germline ends. Germline CDR1 reads SQVTM; CDR2 reads ANQGSEA. This CDR3 has 10 amino acids. The CDR3 nucleotides are TGCAGCGTTGCCTACAATGAGCAGTTCTTC. Translated: CSVAYNEQFF.

The CDR3 loop reads CASSLPGGQPQHF. In DNA, the CDR3 is TGTGCCAGCAGCCTGCCGGGCGGTCAGCCCCAGCATTTT. V gene TRBV12-3 or TRBV12-4 combines with J gene TRBJ1-5; D gene unclear. This CDR3 spans 13 amino acids. The V gene lost 6 bases and the J gene lost 6 bases, with 12 bases spanning the gap.

DNA for the CDR3: TGTGCCAGTAGTCCCAGCCCGGCCAGGGGGGACTATGGCTACACCTTC. This gives the protein CASSPSPARGDYGYTF. The rearrangement joins TRBV19 to TRBJ1-2, with 7 bases aligning to TRBD1. Per the germline V gene, CDR1 is LNHDA and CDR2 is SQIVND (reference sequence). The V segment lost 5 bases and the J segment 3 bases; nucleotides outside the gene matches: 12. The CDR3 spans 16 residues.

The chain recombines TRBV5-4 with TRBJ1-2, with D hard to call. Trimming shortened V by 0 bases and J by 0 bases, and 6 bases separated the two germline ends. The germline gives CDR1 SGHNT, CDR2 YYREEE (reference sequence). This CDR3 contains 14 residues. DNA of the CDR3: TGTGCCAGCAGCTTGGGTCAAGCTAACTATGGCTACACCTTC. Its protein is CASSLGQANYGYTF.

A few counts support this clone. The rearrangement uses TRBV6-5 and TRBJ1-5; TRBD1 matches 7 bases. In germline, CDR1 is MNHEY, CDR2 SVGAGI. The CDR3 has 14 residues. The V and J ends lost 7 bases and 1 base, in that order; junction bases with no gene match: 4. The CDR3: CASNAGGSNQPQHF. CDR3 in DNA: TGTGCCAGCAACGCAGGGGGAAGCAATCAGCCCCAGCATTTT.

This rearrangement joins TRBV7-2 to TRBJ1-2; no clear D. Germline CDR1 SGHTA, CDR2 FQGNSA. This CDR3 has 14 amino acids. V was shortened by 5 bases and J by 4 bases, with 14 bases between the two germline ends. The CDR3 nucleotides are TGTGCCAGCAGCCGTTCCGGTTCAGGCTATGGCTACACCTTC. The encoded protein is CASSRSGSGYGYTF.

The V and J genes are TRBV6-5 and TRBJ1-1; no firm D call. The V and J ends lost 2 bases and 1 base respectively, with 5 bases between them. The CDR3 extends over 13 amino acids. CDR1 MNHEY and CDR2 SVGAGI come from the germline V gene. This CDR3 reads CASSYRRNTEAFF. The DNA of the CDR3 is TGTGCCAGCAGTTACCGGAGGAACACTGAAGCTTTCTTT.

The chain is built from TRBV28 and TRBJ2-5; D not certain. The CDR3 loop spans 13 amino acids. The germline V gene encodes CDR1 MDHEN and CDR2 SYDVKM. Trimming stripped 7 bases from V and 5 bases from J, with 14 bases between. CDR3 DNA: TGTGCCAGCACCCACGATCAGAGGGAGACCCAGTACTTC. It encodes CASTHDQRETQYF.

The V and J genes are TRBV12-5 and TRBJ1-1; D gene uncertain. CDR3 size: 13 residues. V dropped 3 bases and J dropped 2 bases, with 7 bases sitting between them. Germline lookup yields CDR1 LGHNT and CDR2 FRNRAP. This chain's CDR3 is CASGFESNTEAFF. The CDR3 nucleotides are TGTGCTAGTGGTTTTGAGAGTAACACTGAAGCTTTCTTT. The full variable domain, completed using reference TRBV12-5 and TRBJ1-1, is DARVTQTPRHKVTEMGQEVTMRCQPILGHNTVFWYRQTMMQGLELLAYFRNRAPLDDSGMPKDRFSAEMPDATLATLKIQPSEPRDSAVYFCASGFESNTEAFFGQGTRLTVV.

The V and J genes are TRBV7-2 and TRBJ2-1; the D call may be TRBD1 or TRBD2 (6 bases each). CDR3 length: 13 residues. V dropped 9 bases and J dropped 4 bases, with 13 bases sitting between them. CDR1 and CDR2 from the germline V gene are SGHTA and FQGNSA. The CDR3, as DNA: TGTGCCAGTCGGGGGCCCGATTACAATGAGCAGTTCTTC. Its protein product is CASRGPDYNEQFF.

This clone was detected a few times. This rearrangement joins TRBV7-9 to TRBJ2-7; D remains unclear. The CDR3 loop spans 15 amino acids. CDR1 is SEHNR and CDR2 is FQNEAQ in the germline V gene (reference sequence). Trimming took 1 base from V and 2 from J, leaving 12 bases between them. This chain's CDR3 is CASSLVAGRPYEQYF. In DNA, the CDR3 is TGTGCCAGCAGCTTAGTAGCCGGTCGCCCCTACGAGCAGTACTTC. Full variable domain (remainder filled in from reference TRBV7-9 and TRBJ2-7): DTGVSQNPRHKITKRGQNVTFRCDPISEHNRLYWYRQTLGQGPEFLTYFQNEAQLEKSRLLSDRFSAERPKGSFSTLEIQRTEQGDSAMYLCASSLVAGRPYEQYFGPGTRLTVT.

The CDR3 nucleotides read TGTGCCAGCAGCCAAGATTACGGAAACTATGGCTACACCTTC. This sequence encodes CASSQDYGNYGYTF. The V and J genes are TRBV4-2 and TRBJ1-2; D is undetermined. V was shortened by 0 bases and J by 2 bases, with 7 bases between the two germline ends. The CDR3 has 14 amino acids. CDR1 LGHNA and CDR2 YNFKEQ come from the germline V gene.

The gene calls are TRBV6-4 and TRBJ2-7, with 7 bases identical to TRBD1. This CDR3 is 16 amino acids long. Unmatched junction bases numbered 12, after V lost 4 bases and J lost 3 bases. Per the germline V gene, CDR1 is MRHNA and CDR2 is SNTAGT. The CDR3 nucleotides read TGTGCCAGCAGTGGCCGACCGGGACAGCTTTACTACGAGCAGTACTTC. Translated: CASSGRPGQLYYEQYF.

This rearrangement joins TRBV7-9 to TRBJ2-1; D assignment may be TRBD1 or TRBD2 (6 bases each). Trimming removed 2 bases from V and 4 bases from J, with 15 bases in between. This CDR3 is built from 16 residues. Germline V lookup: CDR1 SEHNR, CDR2 FQNEAQ (reference sequence). The CDR3 coding sequence is TGTGCCAGCAGCTTAACCCCCGGGGGCGGGTACAATGAGCAGTTCTTC. Amino acids: CASSLTPGGGYNEQFF.

This chain uses TRBV7-2 with TRBJ2-7, with D hard to call. This CDR3 spans 14 amino acids. The V end lost 5 bases, the J end lost 3 bases, and 14 bases lay between the germline ends. Germline CDR1 SGHTA, CDR2 FQGNSA. As DNA, the CDR3 is TGTGCCAGCAGCCCTGCCTTTCTGGTCTACGAGCAGTACTTC. It yields the protein CASSPAFLVYEQYF.